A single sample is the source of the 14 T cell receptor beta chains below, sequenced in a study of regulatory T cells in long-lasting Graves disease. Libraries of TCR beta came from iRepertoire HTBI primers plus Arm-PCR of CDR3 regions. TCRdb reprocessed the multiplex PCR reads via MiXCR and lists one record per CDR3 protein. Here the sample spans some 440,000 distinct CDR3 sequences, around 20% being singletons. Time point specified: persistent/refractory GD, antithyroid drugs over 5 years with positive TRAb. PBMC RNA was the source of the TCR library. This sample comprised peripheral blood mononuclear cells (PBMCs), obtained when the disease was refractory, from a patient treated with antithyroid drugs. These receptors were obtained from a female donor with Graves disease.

CDR3 DNA sequence: TGTGCCAGCAGCTCAGGCCAAGCGACAGGGTTCTACGAGCAGTACTTC. The encoded protein is CASSSGQATGFYEQYF. The chain has TRBV7-9 and TRBJ2-7; TRBD1 matches at 7 bases. The CDR3 is 16 residues long. Germline V CDR1 and CDR2: SEHNR, FQNEAQ (reference sequence). The J segment lost 3 bases and the V segment lost 4 bases, leaving 12 bases of the junction unmatched.

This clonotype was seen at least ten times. CDR3 sequence reads: CASSLIVGWGVYEQYF. The CDR3 DNA sequence: TGTGCCAGCAGCTTAATAGTGGGGTGGGGTGTCTACGAGCAGTACTTC. V is TRBV7-2 and J is TRBJ2-7, with unresolved D. Germline CDR1 reads SGHTA; CDR2 reads FQGNSA. V lost 2 bases to trimming and J lost 3 bases, with 17 bases between them. This CDR3 spans 16 amino acids.

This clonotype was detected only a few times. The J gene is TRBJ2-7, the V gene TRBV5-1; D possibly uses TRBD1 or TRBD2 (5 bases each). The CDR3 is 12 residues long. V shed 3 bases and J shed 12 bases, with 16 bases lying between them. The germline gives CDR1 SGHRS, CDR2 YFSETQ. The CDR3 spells CASSSGPPPTYF. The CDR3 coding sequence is TGCGCCAGCAGCTCGGGACCTCCTCCGACGTACTTC.

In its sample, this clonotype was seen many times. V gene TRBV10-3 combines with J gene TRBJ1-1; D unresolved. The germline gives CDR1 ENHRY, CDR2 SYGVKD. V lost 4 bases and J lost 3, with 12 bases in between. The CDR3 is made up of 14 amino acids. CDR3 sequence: CAISAGEIYTEAFF. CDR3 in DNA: TGTGCCATCAGTGCGGGCGAGATTTACACTGAAGCTTTCTTT.

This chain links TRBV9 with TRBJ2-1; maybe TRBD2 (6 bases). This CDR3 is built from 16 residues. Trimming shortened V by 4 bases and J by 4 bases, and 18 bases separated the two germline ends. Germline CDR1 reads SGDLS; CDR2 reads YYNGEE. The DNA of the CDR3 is TGTGCCAGCAGCCCCAGTTCGGGAGCGAAATACAATGAGCAGTTCTTC. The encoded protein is CASSPSSGAKYNEQFF.

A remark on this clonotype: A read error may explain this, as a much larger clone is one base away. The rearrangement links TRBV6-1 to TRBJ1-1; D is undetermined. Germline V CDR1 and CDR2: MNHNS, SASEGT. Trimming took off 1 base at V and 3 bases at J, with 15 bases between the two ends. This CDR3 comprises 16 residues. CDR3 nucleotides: TGTGCCAGCAGTGAAGTGCTCTATAGGATTGACACTGAAGCTTTCTTT. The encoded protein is CASSEVLYRIDTEAFF.

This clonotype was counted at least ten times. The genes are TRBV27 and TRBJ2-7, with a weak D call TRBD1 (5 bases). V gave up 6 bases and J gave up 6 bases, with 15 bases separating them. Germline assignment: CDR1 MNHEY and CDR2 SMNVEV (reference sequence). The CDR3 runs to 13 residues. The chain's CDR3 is CASSLTPRAEQYF. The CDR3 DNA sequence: TGTGCCAGCAGCCTGACCCCCAGGGCCGAGCAGTACTTC.

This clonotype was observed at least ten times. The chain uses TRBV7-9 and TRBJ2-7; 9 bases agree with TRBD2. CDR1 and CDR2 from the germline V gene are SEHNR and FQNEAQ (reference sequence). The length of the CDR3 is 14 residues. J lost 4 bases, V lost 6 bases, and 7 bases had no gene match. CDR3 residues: CASSPREGPYEQYF. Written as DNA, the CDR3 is TGTGCCAGCAGTCCGCGGGAGGGCCCGTACGAGCAGTACTTC.

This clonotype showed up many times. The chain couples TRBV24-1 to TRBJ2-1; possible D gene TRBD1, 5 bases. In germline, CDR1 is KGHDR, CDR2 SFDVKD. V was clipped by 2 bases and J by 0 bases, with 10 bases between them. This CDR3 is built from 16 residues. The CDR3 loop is CATSDWGQDSYNEQFF. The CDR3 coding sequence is TGTGCCACCAGTGATTGGGGCCAGGACTCCTACAATGAGCAGTTCTTC.

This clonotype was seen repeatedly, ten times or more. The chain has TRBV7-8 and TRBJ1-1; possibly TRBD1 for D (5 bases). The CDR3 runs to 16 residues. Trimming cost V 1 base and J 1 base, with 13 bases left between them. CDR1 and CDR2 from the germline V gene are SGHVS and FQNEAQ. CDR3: CASSLVPTERNTEAFF. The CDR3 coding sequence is TGTGCCAGCAGCTTAGTCCCGACAGAGCGGAACACTGAAGCTTTCTTT.

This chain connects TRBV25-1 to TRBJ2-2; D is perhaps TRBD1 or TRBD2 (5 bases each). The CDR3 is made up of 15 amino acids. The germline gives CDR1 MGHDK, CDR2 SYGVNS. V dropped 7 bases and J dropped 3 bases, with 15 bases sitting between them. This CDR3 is CASTSNWGYTGELFF. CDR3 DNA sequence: TGTGCCAGCACCTCGAATTGGGGGTACACCGGGGAGCTGTTTTTT. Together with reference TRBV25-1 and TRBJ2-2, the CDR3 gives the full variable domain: EADIYQTPRYLVIGTGKKITLECSQTMGHDKMYWYQQDPGMELHLIHYSYGVNSTEKGDLSSESTVSRIRTEHFPLTLESARPSHTSQYLCASTSNWGYTGELFFGEGSRLTVL.

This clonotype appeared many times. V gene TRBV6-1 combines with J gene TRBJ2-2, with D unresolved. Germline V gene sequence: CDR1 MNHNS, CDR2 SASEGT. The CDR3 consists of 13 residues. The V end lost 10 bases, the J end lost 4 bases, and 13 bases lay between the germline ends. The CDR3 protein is CATIDRVTGELFF. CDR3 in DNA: TGTGCCACCATCGATCGAGTCACCGGGGAGCTGTTTTTT.

This CDR3 reads CASRRTGQSYEQYF. DNA of the CDR3: TGTGCCAGCAGAAGGACAGGGCAGTCCTACGAGCAGTACTTC. The chain links TRBV6-1 to TRBJ2-7, with 8 bases fitting TRBD1. CDR3 length: 14 amino acids. V lost 6 bases and J lost 1; bases outside the gene matches: 5. Germline assignment: CDR1 MNHNS and CDR2 SASEGT.

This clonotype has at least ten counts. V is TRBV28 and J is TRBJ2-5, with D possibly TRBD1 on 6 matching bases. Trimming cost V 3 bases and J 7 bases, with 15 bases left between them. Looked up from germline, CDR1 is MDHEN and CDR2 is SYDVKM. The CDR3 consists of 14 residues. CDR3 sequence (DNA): TGTGCCAGCAGTTTTTGGACAGAGCTGTGGACCCAGTACTTC. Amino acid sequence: CASSFWTELWTQYF.